The subject of this entry is one TCR beta chain. These data are taken from a study of blood T cell repertoires in COVID-19. Study summary: Collection of acute and convalescent COVID-19 samples took place in the United States, Italy and Spain. PBMCs, B-cell-depleted T cells, or T cells were the source of the cDNA or gDNA that made up the material.

Among Cohort 3 donors, those recovered had two negative PCRs, clearance, or symptom resolution. Some clones are missing from TCRdb's copy, which holds only in-frame ones; the method was immunoSEQ multiplex PCR. The sample lists roughly 400,000 clones; around nine tenths were seen once. This TCR came from a woman aged 50 to 60 who had recovered from COVID-19. The sample consisted of PBMCs or T cells enriched from blood (not recorded which).

The CDR3 DNA reads TGTGCCAGCTCACCCCGGTTGTCTGGAAACACCATATATTTT. It encodes CASSPRLSGNTIYF. V is TRBV18 and J is TRBJ1-3, with D unclear. V was pared by 3 bases and J by 1 base, with 7 bases between. Germline V CDR1 and CDR2: KGHSH, LQKENI. The CDR3 consists of 14 residues.